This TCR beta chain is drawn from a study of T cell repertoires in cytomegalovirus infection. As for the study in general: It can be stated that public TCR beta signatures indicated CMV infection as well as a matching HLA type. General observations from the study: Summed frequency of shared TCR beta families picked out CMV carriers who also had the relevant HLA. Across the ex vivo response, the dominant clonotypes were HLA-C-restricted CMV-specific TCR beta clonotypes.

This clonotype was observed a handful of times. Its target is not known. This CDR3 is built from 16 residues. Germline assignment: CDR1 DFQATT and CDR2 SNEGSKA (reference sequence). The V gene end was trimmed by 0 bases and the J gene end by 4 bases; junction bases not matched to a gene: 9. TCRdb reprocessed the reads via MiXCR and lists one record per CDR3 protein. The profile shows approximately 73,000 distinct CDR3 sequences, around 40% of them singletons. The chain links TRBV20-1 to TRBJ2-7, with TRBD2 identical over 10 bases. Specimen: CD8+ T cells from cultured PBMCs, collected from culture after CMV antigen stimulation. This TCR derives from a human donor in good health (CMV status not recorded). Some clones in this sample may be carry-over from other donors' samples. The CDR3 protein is CSAREGEAGGRYEQYF. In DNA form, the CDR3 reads TGCAGTGCTAGAGAGGGGGAAGCGGGGGGGCGATACGAGCAGTACTTC.